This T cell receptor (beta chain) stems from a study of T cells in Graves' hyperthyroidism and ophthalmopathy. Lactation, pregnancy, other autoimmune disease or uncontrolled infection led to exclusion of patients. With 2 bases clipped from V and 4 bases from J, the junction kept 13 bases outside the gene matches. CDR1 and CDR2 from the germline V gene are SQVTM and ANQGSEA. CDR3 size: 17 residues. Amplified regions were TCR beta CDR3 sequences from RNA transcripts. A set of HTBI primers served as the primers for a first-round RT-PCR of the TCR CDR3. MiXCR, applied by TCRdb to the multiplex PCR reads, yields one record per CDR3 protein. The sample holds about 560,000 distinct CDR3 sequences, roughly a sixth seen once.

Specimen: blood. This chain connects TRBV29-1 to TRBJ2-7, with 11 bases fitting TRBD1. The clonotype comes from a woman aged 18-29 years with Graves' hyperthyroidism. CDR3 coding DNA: TGCAGCGTTGAACGGATTAGGGGCGGGACAGGGGGATACGAGCAGTACTTC. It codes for CSVERIRGGTGGYEQYF.